This is a list of T cell receptor beta chains from one sample in a study of CD8+ T cells in alopecia areata. Profiling relied on immunoSEQ multiplex PCR, and the TCRdb table lists in-frame clones only, not all of them. The profile shows some 180,000 clones, roughly 60% of them singletons. The sequencing used CD4+ T cells sorted from blood, collected at week 0. These TCRs come from a human donor with alopecia areata. Each CDR3 is given with its conserved first and last residue. D genes are given only for firm matches. Size values are once, few and many counts, or a class for expanded clones, and some rows have none.

V	D	size	J	DNA	CDR3
TRBV19	.	.	TRBJ2-2	TGTGCCAGTAGTATTGGAGGGACGAACACCGGGGAGCTGTTTTTT	CASSIGGTNTGELFF
TRBV12-5	TRBD1	.	TRBJ2-7	TGTGCTAGTGGTTTGGAGACAGGGGCCTACGAGCAGTACTTC	CASGLETGAYEQYF
TRBV11-2	.	.	TRBJ2-2	TGTGCCAGCAGCTTGGTTCGTGCACTAGGGGAGCTGTTTTTT	CASSLVRALGELFF
TRBV28	TRBD1	few	TRBJ2-6	TGTGCCAGCAGTTTAGGGGGACAGGGGATCGGTGGGGCCAACGTCCTGACTTTC	CASSLGGQGIGGANVLTF
TRBV15	.	.	TRBJ2-5	TGTGCCACCAGCAGAGATTGGGGAGCGGCCGAGACCCAGTACTTC	CATSRDWGAAETQYF
TRBV29-1	.	.	TRBJ2-1	TGCAGCGGACTTAGGGGTACGGGCTACAATGAGCAGTTCTTC	CSGLRGTGYNEQFF
TRBV19	.	few	TRBJ2-3	TGTGCCAGTGCCGGGACCGGCACAGATACGCAGTATTTT	CASAGTGTDTQYF
TRBV30	.	.	TRBJ1-2	TGTGCCTGGAGTACGGGACCTCCGAACTATGGCTACACCTTC	CAWSTGPPNYGYTF
TRBV7-6	.	.	TRBJ2-7	TGTGCCAGCAGCTTAGAGACAGTGCGCTCCTACGAGCAGTACTTC	CASSLETVRSYEQYF
TRBV14	.	.	TRBJ2-6	TGTGCCAGCAGGAGGAGGTCTGATGGGGCCAACGTCCTGACTTTC	CASRRRSDGANVLTF
TRBV29-1	TRBD2	.	TRBJ2-1	TGCAGCGGAGCGGGGTCGAGGAATGAGCAGTTCTTC	CSGAGSRNEQFF
TRBV4-1	.	.	TRBJ1-4	TGCGCCAGCAGTCCCCCGGGGGTTGAAAAACTGTTTTTT	CASSPPGVEKLFF
TRBV19	TRBD1	.	TRBJ1-2	TGTGCCAGTAGCCCGGGACAGGAAGATTATGGCTACACCTTC	CASSPGQEDYGYTF
TRBV20-1	.	.	TRBJ2-3	TGCAGTGCTAGGCGCACAGATACGCAGTATTTT	CSARRTDTQYF
TRBV29-1	.	.	TRBJ2-2	TGCAGCGTTGCGGGGGATTTCGGCGGGGAGCTGTTTTTT	CSVAGDFGGELFF
TRBV5-1	.	.	TRBJ2-3	TGCGCCAGCAGTGAGGGGGCAGATACGCAGTATTTT	CASSEGADTQYF
TRBV18	TRBD1	once	TRBJ2-6	TGTGCCAGCTCACCACGGACAGGGAATCGCGTCCTGACTTTC	CASSPRTGNRVLTF
TRBV27	TRBD1	.	TRBJ1-2	TGTGCCAGCAGCTACGAAGACAGGGGACGTCATGGCTACACCTTC	CASSYEDRGRHGYTF
TRBV9	TRBD1	few	TRBJ1-2	TGTGCCAGCAGCTCCGGACAGGGAAACTATGGCTACACCTTC	CASSSGQGNYGYTF
TRBV7-2	TRBD1	.	TRBJ2-4	TGTGCCAGCAGCATACAGGGGGCGGGGTACATTCAGTACTTC	CASSIQGAGYIQYF
TRBV5-1	.	.	TRBJ1-1	TGCGCCAGCAGCTTGGGAGATTTTAGGGGTTCTGAAGCTTTCTTT	CASSLGDFRGSEAFF
TRBV11-2	.	few	TRBJ1-1	TGTGCCAGCAACAATAGGGGGTACACTGAAGCTTTCTTT	CASNNRGYTEAFF
TRBV25-1	.	.	TRBJ2-2	TGTGCCAGCAGTGCCAGGAACACCGGGGAGCTGTTTTTT	CASSARNTGELFF
TRBV30	.	once	TRBJ1-1	TGTGCCTGGAACGGGCTGAGGGGCACTGAAGCTTTCTTT	CAWNGLRGTEAFF
TRBV5-6	TRBD2	.	TRBJ2-3	TGTGCCAGCATCGCGGGGGGGCCCGTAGATACGCAGTATTTT	CASIAGGPVDTQYF
TRBV7-9	.	.	TRBJ2-7	TGTGCCAGCAGCATTCAACCCGGGACAGCGGGCTCCTACGAGCAGTACTTC	CASSIQPGTAGSYEQYF
TRBV6-6	.	.	TRBJ1-1	TGTGCCAGCAGTCGTGGTAACACTGAAGCTTTCTTT	CASSRGNTEAFF
TRBV7-6	TRBD2	once	TRBJ2-1	TGTGCCAGCAGAAAGACTAGCGGGGGGTGGTCGAATGAGCAGTTCTTC	CASRKTSGGWSNEQFF
TRBV9	.	.	TRBJ1-1	TGTGCCAGCAGCACCGCGAGGGGCCCGAACACTGAAGCTTTCTTT	CASSTARGPNTEAFF
TRBV29-1	TRBD2	.	TRBJ2-5	TGCAGCGTTCTAGCGGGGGGGCTGATAGAGACCCAGTACTTC	CSVLAGGLIETQYF
TRBV4-3	.	.	TRBJ1-6	TGCGCCAGCAGCCATCAAACAGGGAATTCACCCCTCCACTTT	CASSHQTGNSPLHF
TRBV7-8	.	.	TRBJ2-1	TGTGCCAGCAGCTTAGGCTTATGGGCAGGAAGCTCCTACAATGAGCAGTTCTTC	CASSLGLWAGSSYNEQFF
TRBV10-2	.	once	TRBJ2-2	TGCGCCAGCAGATCCCCCGGGACATCGAACACCGGGGAGCTGTTTTTT	CASRSPGTSNTGELFF
TRBV30	.	.	TRBJ2-3	TGTGCCTGGACCGGGGGAGGAGGTACGCAGTATTTT	CAWTGGGGTQYF
TRBV19	.	few	TRBJ2-7	TGTGCCAGTAGTCCCTCCCCGAAAGGTCTCAGCTCCTACGAGCAGTACTTC	CASSPSPKGLSSYEQYF
TRBV29-1	.	.	TRBJ2-1	TGCAGCGTTACAGGTAGTTCCTACAATGAGCAGTTCTTC	CSVTGSSYNEQFF
TRBV4-1	.	few	TRBJ1-2	TGCGCCAGCAGCCGAGTAGAGGGGAATCTGCTGTATGGCTACACCTTC	CASSRVEGNLLYGYTF
TRBV28	.	.	TRBJ1-5	TGTGCCAGCAGGAGCTTTAGCAATCAGCCCCAGCATTTT	CASRSFSNQPQHF
TRBV9	.	.	TRBJ2-1	TGTGCCAGCAGCGTAGCGGACAGTTTGCGCTACAATGAGCAGTTCTTC	CASSVADSLRYNEQFF
TRBV7-3	.	.	TRBJ2-3	TGTGCCAGCAGCTTAGCGGGCTCGGTAGATACGCAGTATTTT	CASSLAGSVDTQYF
TRBV6-5	.	.	TRBJ2-7	TGTGCCAGCAGTGAAACCCTAGAGCAGTACTTC	CASSETLEQYF
TRBV19	.	few	TRBJ1-3	TGTGCCAGTAAAGGGGTGTCGGGAAACACCATATATTTT	CASKGVSGNTIYF
TRBV29-1	TRBD1	.	TRBJ2-7	TGCAGCGTTGCGGAATTGACAGGGCGCGAGCAGTACTTC	CSVAELTGREQYF
TRBV9	TRBD1	.	TRBJ2-1	TGTGCCAGCAGCAGGGACAGCGAGTTGGGGGAGCAGTTCTTC	CASSRDSELGEQFF
TRBV15	TRBD2	.	TRBJ2-3	TGTGCCACCAGCAGAAATCGACTAGCGGGCACAGATACGCAGTATTTT	CATSRNRLAGTDTQYF
TRBV4-3	.	.	TRBJ2-4	TGCGCCAGCAGCCAAGGAGGGGGGGGTAATCGCAAAAACATTCAGTACTTC	CASSQGGGGNRKNIQYF
TRBV29-1	TRBD1	.	TRBJ1-2	TGCAGCGTAGTCACAGGGGGCTCCTATGGCTACACCTTC	CSVVTGGSYGYTF
TRBV7-2	TRBD2	.	TRBJ2-5	TGTGCCAGCAGCACTAGCGGGGGGGCGAACTTC	CASSTSGGANF
TRBV25-1	TRBD1	few	TRBJ1-1	TGTGCCAGCAGTGGGGACAGGACTGAAGCTTTCTTT	CASSGDRTEAFF
TRBV7-2	.	few	TRBJ1-2	TGTGCCAGCAGCTTCTCAAGGGGGAACAACTATGGCTACACCTTC	CASSFSRGNNYGYTF
TRBV30	TRBD2	.	TRBJ2-3	TGTGCCTGGAGTATAGCGGGGGGGCGGAATACGCAGTATTTT	CAWSIAGGRNTQYF
TRBV10-3	.	.	TRBJ2-2	TGTGCCATCAGCGGGGGTTCGAGGAACACCGGGGAGCTGTTTTTT	CAISGGSRNTGELFF
TRBV27	.	once	TRBJ1-5	TGTGCCAGCAGTTTCCGGCGGGGGGCTGAGAGCAATCAGCCCCAGCATTTT	CASSFRRGAESNQPQHF
TRBV25-1	.	.	TRBJ2-7	TGTGCCAGCAGTGCCGGAACGAGAGTCTACGAGCAGTACTTC	CASSAGTRVYEQYF
TRBV5-1	.	.	TRBJ1-2	TGCGCCAGCAGCTTAAACTCCGGGGCCTATGGCTACACCTTC	CASSLNSGAYGYTF
TRBV30	.	few	TRBJ2-2	TGTGCCTGGACTACGGGGACGTTCGCCGGGGAGCTGTTTTTT	CAWTTGTFAGELFF
TRBV7-9	.	.	TRBJ1-2	TGTGCCAGCAGCCCGCAAAAGAACAGGTCCCAGGGCTACACCTTC	CASSPQKNRSQGYTF